This T cell receptor (beta chain) was observed in a study of blood T cell repertoires in COVID-19 (dated by TCRdb to about 2020). In the study overall: Samples from collaborators originated in the United States, Italy and Spain and spanned both the acute and convalescent phases of COVID-19. The repertoires were released in a freely available public database meant as a resource for research on the immune response to SARS-CoV-2. Where available, HLA class I and class II types were obtained from metadata supplied by the sample provider rather than from assay-based typing. Nearly every sample came with metadata listing a de-identified subject ID, COVID-19 status, age in years and sex. The material from the prospective study consisted of cDNA or gDNA derived from T cells, B-cell-depleted T cells, or PBMCs. The dataset comprised deeply sampled blood TCRbeta repertoires from subjects exposed to, actively infected with, or recovered from COVID-19. The samples were drawn from the first 160 participants of the ongoing ImmuneRACE study and from 1,200 or so subjects provided by 6 global collaborators. The paper as a whole reports these results and caveats: Clinical and demographic metadata were provided uncurated, with the amount varying by source and participant.

Comment on this clone: Its antigen is unknown. No base qualities exist here, and no much larger clone lies one base off it.

The immunoSEQ Assay, a bias-controlled multiplex PCR, was used to amplify TCRbeta CDR3 regions from genomic DNA. The authors' analysis ran thus. Within the assay, amplification of reference gene primers was used to estimate how many nucleated cells each sample contained. To quantify the absolute abundance of each unique TCRbeta CDR3 rearrangement, sequence reads were collapsed and filtered. For each sample, productive Simpson clonality was calculated by taking the square root of Simpson's diversity index across productive rearrangements. In its TCRdb copy, this immuneACCESS table keeps in-frame sequences only and misses some clones. Where compared with another copy, unresolved V genes explain less than half of these, and the others have no known cause. V and J calls plus clone size are reproduced from that table; the DNA served to infer D and trimming. Within this sample are about 350,000 clones, with more than 85% of them counted one time only. Together, the top ten hold approximately 1% of the sample.

As encoded in the germline V gene, CDR1 is SGHVS while CDR2 is FQNEAQ. V ends up 3 bases short and J 3 bases short, with an unmatched junction base count of 8. There are 15 amino acids in the CDR3, from cysteine to phenylalanine inclusive. The sequence is cut down to CDR3 DNA, 45 bases in frame from base 1. Enrolling through a virtual design, the prospective study's participants ranged in age from roughly 18 to 89 years and lived across 24 United States geographic areas. In the prospective study, participants were assigned to cohorts based on the clinical history participants reported in a screening survey and a study questionnaire. Recovered participants in ImmuneRACE Cohort 3 were defined as having two consecutive negative NP/OP PCR tests, clearance from a healthcare professional, or resolution of symptoms. In the prospective study, mobile phlebotomists collected whole blood, serum and a nasopharyngeal or oropharyngeal swab from each participant. Additional blood draws and questionnaires over an approximately two-month period could optionally be provided by prospective study participants. Blood samples from the prospective study were shipped frozen or at room temperature prior to DNA extraction.

The sequence was obtained from a woman aged 25-40 years who had recovered from COVID-19. The sequencing sample was made of PBMCs or T cells enriched from blood (not recorded which). This receptor chain uses TRBV7-8 and TRBJ2-7, and 7 junctional nucleotides match TRBD2. Here the CDR3 is given as CASSLRRLADYEQYF. The DNA sequence follows: TGTGCCAGCAGCTTGAGGAGGCTAGCGGACTACGAGCAGTACTTC.